These 22 T cell receptor beta chains were all obtained from the same sample, sequenced in a study of blood T cells in healthy people across ages. Together with a sample-barcoded 5' primer, a J-beta primer mix was included in a second PCR lasting about 7 to 11 cycles. MiXCR was run by TCRdb on the 5' RACE reads, yielding one entry per CDR3 protein. The table lists 700,000 to 1,000,000 distinct CDR3 sequences, roughly 44% of them singletons, with roughly a fifth in the top ten. Sequencing was carried out using blood. The receptors derive from a man between 60 and 70 years old in good health.

The rearrangement uses TRBV28 and TRBJ2-1; maybe TRBD2 (6 bases). The CDR3 has 13 residues. Germline values: CDR1 MDHEN, CDR2 SYDVKM. V lost 7 bases and J lost 4, with 11 bases in between. The CDR3 DNA follows: TGTGCCAGCATCCCTGGGGGGTACAATGAGCAGTTCTTC. This translates into CASIPGGYNEQFF.

The chain is built from TRBV4-3 and TRBJ2-3, with TRBD2 as a possible D gene (5 bases). V was cut by 1 base and J by 0 bases, with 8 bases left in between. Germline V CDR1 and CDR2: LGHNA, YSLEER. This CDR3 is built from 15 residues. The CDR3 is CASSQVTGSTDTQYF. The CDR3 DNA follows: TGCGCCAGCAGCCAAGTGACGGGGAGCACAGATACGCAGTATTTT.

This CDR3 reads CSARVPSDNEQYF. The CDR3 DNA reads as TGCAGTGCTAGAGTTCCTAGCGACAACGAGCAGTACTTC. The V gene is TRBV20-1, the J gene TRBJ2-7; TRBD2 might be the D (6 bases). CDR1 and CDR2 from the germline V gene are DFQATT and SNEGSKA (reference sequence). This CDR3 has 13 residues. V shed 1 base and J shed 5 bases, with 12 bases lying between them.

This clonotype was detected only a few times. The chain has TRBV6-1 and TRBJ2-7; D unresolved. Germline V lookup: CDR1 MNHNS, CDR2 SASEGT. Between the trimmed V and J ends, which lost 2 bases and 6 bases, there was a span of 11 bases. The CDR3 totals 13 residues. CDR3 region: CASSEWADGEQYF. The CDR3 coding sequence is TGTGCCAGCAGTGAATGGGCAGATGGCGAGCAGTACTTC.

This rearrangement joins TRBV29-1 to TRBJ1-1; D is ambiguous. Trimming stripped 4 bases from V and 5 bases from J, with 14 bases between. Germline V CDR1 and CDR2: SQVTM, ANQGSEA. The length of the CDR3 is 13 residues. CDR3 protein: CSVAVLLRTEAFF. CDR3 sequence (DNA): TGCAGCGTTGCGGTATTGCTGCGAACTGAAGCTTTCTTT. Full variable domain (missing parts from reference TRBV29-1 and TRBJ1-1): SAVISQKPSRDICQRGTSLTIQCQVDSQVTMMFWYRQQPGQSLTLIATANQGSEATYESGFVIDKFPISRPNLTFSTLTVSNMSPEDSSIYLCSVAVLLRTEAFFGQGTRLTVV.

In this sample, this clonotype turned up a few times. V usage is TRBV4-1 and J usage is TRBJ2-5, with 12 nucleotides matching TRBD2. The CDR3 is 17 residues long. From germline, CDR1 is MGHRA and CDR2 YSYEKL. V was pared by 3 bases and J by 2 bases, with 7 bases of the junction left unmatched. The CDR3 coding sequence is TGCGCCAGCAGCCATCTAGCGGGGGGGCCTATGCAAGAGACCCAGTACTTC. It specifies CASSHLAGGPMQETQYF.

The chain combines TRBV12-3 or TRBV12-4 with TRBJ2-5; D possibly corresponds to TRBD2 (7 bases). The CDR3 length is 15 residues. V lost 6 bases, J lost 4 bases, and 18 bases lay in between. As DNA, the CDR3 is TGTGCCAGCAGCTGGGGGGGCGGTATGGGAGAGACCCAGTACTTC. It yields the protein CASSWGGGMGETQYF.

The chain combines TRBV29-1 with TRBJ2-1, with a possible D match to TRBD1 (6 bases). The CDR3 consists of 14 residues. Germline V gene lookup returns CDR1 SQVTM and CDR2 ANQGSEA. V lost 4 bases and J lost 4, with 14 bases in between. CDR3 sequence reads: CSVVQGDGYNEQFF. The CDR3 DNA sequence: TGCAGCGTTGTACAGGGAGATGGGTACAATGAGCAGTTCTTC.

The J gene is TRBJ2-3, the V gene TRBV7-8, with D unresolved. Trimming removed 1 base from V and 0 bases from J, with 11 bases in between. The CDR3 has 16 residues. Germline V gene sequence: CDR1 SGHVS, CDR2 FQNEAQ. CDR3 in DNA: TGTGCCAGCAGCTTAGTCTTCCAGGCCAGCACAGATACGCAGTATTTT. Its translation is CASSLVFQASTDTQYF.

This clonotype was counted between two and nine times. The chain carries TRBV5-1 and TRBJ2-7; 10 positions match TRBD1. Trimming cost V 5 bases and J 5 bases; bases outside gene matches: 7. Germline loops: CDR1 SGHRS, CDR2 YFSETQ. CDR3 length: 14 amino acids. The CDR3 loop is CASSSGDRGDEQYF. The CDR3 DNA is TGCGCCAGCAGTTCGGGGGACAGGGGTGACGAGCAGTACTTC.

The rearrangement joins TRBV20-1 to TRBJ2-1; no definite D call. Germline-derived CDR1 and CDR2 are DFQATT and SNEGSKA (reference sequence). Trimming cost V 6 bases and J 6 bases, with 9 bases left between them. CDR3 size: 11 residues. The CDR3 loop is CSARLGNEQFF. CDR3 in DNA: TGCAGTGCGAGATTGGGCAATGAGCAGTTCTTC.

The chain employs TRBV20-1 and TRBJ2-1; D is unresolved. Germline V CDR1 and CDR2: DFQATT, SNEGSKA (reference sequence). The CDR3 sequence is 14 residues long. V dropped 0 bases and J dropped 13 bases, with 19 bases sitting between them. The DNA of the CDR3 is TGCAGTGCTAGAGATCAAGGGATGGAAGAGACCCAGTTCTTC. This translates into CSARDQGMEETQFF.

This clonotype was seen a few times. The V and J genes are TRBV28 and TRBJ2-7; weak D call: TRBD2 (6 bases). CDR3 length: 15 residues. V lost 3 bases and J lost 0, with 12 bases in between. Per the germline V gene, CDR1 is MDHEN and CDR2 is SYDVKM. The CDR3 is CASSFGGASSYEQYF. CDR3 DNA: TGTGCCAGCAGTTTCGGCGGGGCAAGCTCCTACGAGCAGTACTTC. The full variable domain, in which reference TRBV28 and TRBJ2-7 provide the parts outside the CDR3, is DVKVTQSSRYLVKRTGEKVFLECVQDMDHENMFWYRQDPGLGLRLIYFSYDVKMKEKGDIPEGYSVSREKKERFSLILESASTNQTSMYLCASSFGGASSYEQYFGPGTRLTVT.

In its sample, this clonotype was seen a few times. The chain recombines TRBV7-2 with TRBJ1-1; 8 positions agree with TRBD1. The CDR3 has 13 amino acids. J gave up 3 bases and V 5 bases, and 2 bases lay outside the gene matches. Germline CDR1 is SGHTA and CDR2 is FQGNSA. CDR3 nucleotides: TGTGCCAGCAGCCAGGGGGCGCACACTGAAGCTTTCTTT. As protein: CASSQGAHTEAFF. The entire variable domain, with the rest obtained from reference TRBV7-2 and TRBJ1-1, is as follows: GAGVSQSPSNKVTEKGKDVELRCDPISGHTALYWYRQSLGQGLEFLIYFQGNSAPDKSGLPSDRFSAERTGGSVSTLTIQRTQQEDSAVYLCASSQGAHTEAFFGQGTRLTVV.

V usage is TRBV6-2 or TRBV6-3 and J usage is TRBJ2-5, with D unclear. Germline V gene lookup returns CDR1 MNHEY and CDR2 SVGEGT. Trimming cost V 7 bases and J 5 bases, with 23 bases left between them. The CDR3 runs 16 residues. The CDR3 DNA reads as TGTGCCAGCAATCCACTACGCGTTGCCCTAAAGGAGACCCAGTACTTC. The encoded protein is CASNPLRVALKETQYF.

The rearrangement uses TRBV7-2 and TRBJ2-7; D may be TRBD1 or TRBD2 (6 bases each). Trimming took off 5 bases at V and 5 bases at J, with 22 bases between the two ends. The CDR3 runs to 16 residues. From germline, CDR1 is SGHTA and CDR2 FQGNSA. This CDR3 is CASSPSPGAAPHEQYF. DNA of the CDR3: TGTGCCAGCAGCCCGTCCCCGGGGGCGGCCCCACACGAGCAGTACTTC. The full variable domain, completed using reference TRBV7-2 and TRBJ2-7, is GAGVSQSPSNKVTEKGKDVELRCDPISGHTALYWYRQSLGQGLEFLIYFQGNSAPDKSGLPSDRFSAERTGGSVSTLTIQRTQQEDSAVYLCASSPSPGAAPHEQYFGPGTRLTVT.

V gene TRBV7-9 combines with J gene TRBJ1-1; D remains unclear. Trimming left V 5 bases short and J 4 bases short, with 14 bases between. Germline V gives CDR1 SEHNR, CDR2 FQNEAQ (reference sequence). This CDR3 contains 14 residues. The CDR3 nucleotides read TGTGCCAGCAGCCCTCTAAGGAAAGGCACTGAAGCTTTCTTT. Translation gives CASSPLRKGTEAFF. The full variable domain, completed using reference TRBV7-9 and TRBJ1-1, is DTGVSQNPRHKITKRGQNVTFRCDPISEHNRLYWYRQTLGQGPEFLTYFQNEAQLEKSRLLSDRFSAERPKGSFSTLEIQRTEQGDSAMYLCASSPLRKGTEAFFGQGTRLTVV.

The chain combines TRBV9 with TRBJ2-6; TRBD2 might be the D (7 bases). Trimming took 4 bases from V and 4 from J, leaving 18 bases between them. Germline CDR1 SGDLS, CDR2 YYNGEE. This CDR3 comprises 17 residues. The CDR3 here is CASSSLSGGTGANVLTF. In DNA form, the CDR3 reads TGTGCCAGCAGCTCATTATCGGGGGGCACAGGGGCCAACGTCCTGACTTTC.

The J gene is TRBJ1-5, the V gene TRBV4-3, with D possibly TRBD1 on 5 matching bases. Germline CDR1 is LGHNA and CDR2 is YSLEER. V was cut by 0 bases and J by 5 bases, with 14 bases left in between. The CDR3 loop spans 16 amino acids. The CDR3 DNA reads as TGCGCCAGCAGCCAAGATCTGGGGACTAGGGATCAGCCCCAGCATTTT. Translation gives CASSQDLGTRDQPQHF.

This clonotype was observed many times. The rearrangement joins TRBV7-2 to TRBJ1-2; no clear D. The germline V and J ends were trimmed by 1 base and 8 bases, with 11 bases remaining between them. There are 13 residues in the CDR3. Germline V gives CDR1 SGHTA, CDR2 FQGNSA. This CDR3 is CASSLVLEAGYTF. CDR3 DNA: TGTGCCAGCAGCTTAGTTTTAGAGGCAGGCTACACCTTC.

This sequence joins TRBV29-1 and TRBJ2-2; no firm D call. Trimming cost V 7 bases and J 4 bases, with 13 bases left between them. Looked up from germline, CDR1 is SQVTM and CDR2 is ANQGSEA. The CDR3 contains 13 residues. The CDR3 spells CSATDRGTGELFF. The DNA of the CDR3 is TGCAGCGCAACAGACCGAGGCACCGGGGAGCTGTTTTTT.

The chain couples TRBV20-1 to TRBJ1-2; D is unresolved. Trimming pared 6 bases from V and 6 bases from J, leaving 20 bases between. Per the germline V gene, CDR1 is DFQATT and CDR2 is SNEGSKA (reference sequence). This CDR3 comprises 14 residues. The CDR3 nucleotides are TGCAGTGCCCCACCGCCGAACAGCCTCGATGGCTACACCTTC. As protein: CSAPPPNSLDGYTF.